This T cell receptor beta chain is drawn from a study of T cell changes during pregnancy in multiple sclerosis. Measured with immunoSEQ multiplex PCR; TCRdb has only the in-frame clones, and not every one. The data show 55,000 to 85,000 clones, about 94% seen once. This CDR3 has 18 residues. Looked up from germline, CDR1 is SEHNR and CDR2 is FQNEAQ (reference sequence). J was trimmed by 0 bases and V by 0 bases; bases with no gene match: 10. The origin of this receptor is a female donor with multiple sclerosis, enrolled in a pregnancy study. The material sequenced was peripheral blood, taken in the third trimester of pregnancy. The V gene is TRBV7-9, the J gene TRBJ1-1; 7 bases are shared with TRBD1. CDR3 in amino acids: CASSLATTGSWMNTEAFF. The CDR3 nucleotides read TGTGCCAGCAGCTTAGCCACGACAGGGAGCTGGATGAACACTGAAGCTTTCTTT.